This is a list of T cell receptor beta chains from one sample in a study of immune characterization of retroperitoneal liposarcoma. TCRdb reprocessed the PCR reads via MiXCR and lists one record per CDR3 protein. The data show around 3,000 distinct CDR3 sequences, over 45% seen once. The specimen was tumor tissue. Source of these receptors: a male donor with retroperitoneal liposarcoma. Each CDR3 is given with its conserved first and last residue. A D gene is named only where the DNA matches it firmly. Clone size is given for some rows only: seen once, a few or many times, or a class if the clone is expanded.

v_gene: TRBV11-1
d_gene: TRBD1
j_gene: TRBJ2-4
abundance: few
CDR3nt: TGTGCCAGCAGCACCAGTCATGGGACAGGGAAAAACATTCAGTACTTC
CDR3aa: CASSTSHGTGKNIQYF

v_gene: TRBV5-6
d_gene: NA
j_gene: TRBJ2-3
abundance: few
CDR3nt: TGTGCCAGCAGCTTGGTCACCTTAGGTATTTCTAGCACAGATACGCAGTATTTT
CDR3aa: CASSLVTLGISSTDTQYF

v_gene: TRBV12-5
d_gene: NA
j_gene: TRBJ2-1
abundance: NA
CDR3nt: TGTGCTAGTGGTTTGGCACGGAACTGGGAAATAAATGAGCAGTTCTTC
CDR3aa: CASGLARNWEINEQFF

v_gene: TRBV12-3/TRBV12-4
d_gene: NA
j_gene: TRBJ2-7
abundance: NA
CDR3nt: TGTGCCAGCAGTTTATACAGTCCCCTCTCGGGCTACGAGCAGTACTTC
CDR3aa: CASSLYSPLSGYEQYF

v_gene: TRBV6-1
d_gene: NA
j_gene: TRBJ2-5
abundance: few
CDR3nt: TGTGCCAGCAGTGAACATCCGGGATGGGAGACCCAGTACTTC
CDR3aa: CASSEHPGWETQYF

v_gene: TRBV12-3/TRBV12-4
d_gene: TRBD1
j_gene: TRBJ2-1
abundance: few
CDR3nt: TGTGCCAGCAGTGCGTTGACAGGGGGTGAGCAGTTCTTC
CDR3aa: CASSALTGGEQFF

v_gene: TRBV6-1
d_gene: NA
j_gene: TRBJ2-2
abundance: few
CDR3nt: TGTGCCAGCAACCCCGACAACGATAGGACCGGGGAGCTGTTTTTT
CDR3aa: CASNPDNDRTGELFF

v_gene: TRBV7-2
d_gene: NA
j_gene: TRBJ2-1
abundance: NA
CDR3nt: TGTGCCAGCAGCTTAGACAGGGCTCAAGAGACCCAGTTCTTC
CDR3aa: CASSLDRAQETQFF

v_gene: TRBV6-1
d_gene: TRBD2
j_gene: TRBJ2-5
abundance: once
CDR3nt: TGTGCCAGCAGACCGGGACTAGCGATGGAGACCCAGTACTTC
CDR3aa: CASRPGLAMETQYF

v_gene: TRBV5-6
d_gene: NA
j_gene: TRBJ2-5
abundance: few
CDR3nt: TGTGCCAGCAGCTTGGGGCTATCGCAAGAGACCCAGTACTTC
CDR3aa: CASSLGLSQETQYF

v_gene: TRBV7-2
d_gene: NA
j_gene: TRBJ2-5
abundance: NA
CDR3nt: TGTGCCAGCAGCTTAGACAGCGGTGGGCTCCAAGAGACCCAGTACTTC
CDR3aa: CASSLDSGGLQETQYF

v_gene: TRBV12-3/TRBV12-4
d_gene: NA
j_gene: TRBJ2-5
abundance: NA
CDR3nt: TGTGCCAGCAGTTCGATGAGCCAAGAGACCCAGTACTTC
CDR3aa: CASSSMSQETQYF

v_gene: TRBV6-1
d_gene: NA
j_gene: TRBJ2-3
abundance: NA
CDR3nt: TGTGCCAGCAATGGACTGGGAGCCAGCCCAGATACGCAGTATTTT
CDR3aa: CASNGLGASPDTQYF

v_gene: TRBV12-3/TRBV12-4
d_gene: NA
j_gene: TRBJ1-1
abundance: NA
CDR3nt: TGTGCCAGCAGTTGGGCGGCGAACACTGAAGCTTTCTTT
CDR3aa: CASSWAANTEAFF

v_gene: TRBV6-8
d_gene: TRBD2
j_gene: TRBJ2-5
abundance: NA
CDR3nt: TGTGCCAGCAGTTCCGGGACTAGCGTTACGACCCAGTACTTC
CDR3aa: CASSSGTSVTTQYF

v_gene: TRBV6-1
d_gene: NA
j_gene: TRBJ1-1
abundance: NA
CDR3nt: TGTGCCAGCAGAGGTCTAAACATGAACACTGAAGCTTTCTTT
CDR3aa: CASRGLNMNTEAFF

v_gene: TRBV11-3
d_gene: TRBD2
j_gene: TRBJ2-3
abundance: NA
CDR3nt: TGTGCCAGCAGCCCAGCGGGAGCTACGCAGTATTTT
CDR3aa: CASSPAGATQYF

v_gene: TRBV6-6
d_gene: NA
j_gene: TRBJ2-1
abundance: NA
CDR3nt: TGTGCCAGCAGTTACGCATGGGGGGACGAGCAGTTCTTC
CDR3aa: CASSYAWGDEQFF

v_gene: TRBV11-3
d_gene: NA
j_gene: TRBJ2-7
abundance: large
CDR3nt: TGTGCCAGCAGCCGTAATGTGGGGAACTACGAGCAGTACTTC
CDR3aa: CASSRNVGNYEQYF

v_gene: TRBV27
d_gene: TRBD2
j_gene: TRBJ2-1
abundance: NA
CDR3nt: TGTGCCAGCAGTTTAGGTACGGGACTAGCCTTTGAGCAGTTCTTC
CDR3aa: CASSLGTGLAFEQFF

v_gene: TRBV7-6
d_gene: NA
j_gene: TRBJ2-5
abundance: medium-sized
CDR3nt: TGTGCCAGCAGCTCAAACCTAGGGGAGACCCAGTACTTC
CDR3aa: CASSSNLGETQYF

v_gene: TRBV6-1
d_gene: NA
j_gene: TRBJ2-7
abundance: NA
CDR3nt: TGTGCCAGCCTGGCCCTCCAGAATGAGCAGTACTTC
CDR3aa: CASLALQNEQYF

v_gene: TRBV12-5
d_gene: NA
j_gene: TRBJ2-3
abundance: NA
CDR3nt: TGTGCTAGTGGTTCCAATTCACACGGTCGGGATACGCAGTATTTT
CDR3aa: CASGSNSHGRDTQYF

v_gene: TRBV6-1
d_gene: NA
j_gene: TRBJ2-7
abundance: NA
CDR3nt: TGTGCCAGTTTAGCCAGGTCAGGTAGAGGCGAGCAGTACTTC
CDR3aa: CASLARSGRGEQYF

v_gene: TRBV6-1
d_gene: NA
j_gene: TRBJ2-2
abundance: NA
CDR3nt: TGTGCCAGCGGGCAGTACACCGGGGAGCTGTTTTTT
CDR3aa: CASGQYTGELFF

v_gene: TRBV12-3/TRBV12-4
d_gene: NA
j_gene: TRBJ2-1
abundance: medium-sized
CDR3nt: TGTGCCAGCAGTTTACGCCGACGGGAGCAGTTCTTC
CDR3aa: CASSLRRREQFF

v_gene: TRBV6-6
d_gene: TRBD2
j_gene: TRBJ2-5
abundance: NA
CDR3nt: TGTGCCAGCAGTTACGGTAGAGCGACGGGGGGGCTCCAAGAGACCCAGTACTTC
CDR3aa: CASSYGRATGGLQETQYF

v_gene: TRBV11-2
d_gene: NA
j_gene: TRBJ1-1
abundance: NA
CDR3nt: TGTGCCAGCAGCTCGATACGCCGAGGAGTGGGACGGTACACTGAAGCTTTCTTT
CDR3aa: CASSSIRRGVGRYTEAFF

v_gene: TRBV6-6
d_gene: TRBD2
j_gene: TRBJ2-1
abundance: few
CDR3nt: TGTGCCAGCAGTTATTTAGCGGGAGGGCCCAATGAGCAGTTCTTC
CDR3aa: CASSYLAGGPNEQFF

v_gene: TRBV6-8
d_gene: NA
j_gene: TRBJ2-5
abundance: NA
CDR3nt: TGTGCCAGCACTCCGGCGGCGGGTGGAGAGACCCAGTACTTC
CDR3aa: CASTPAAGGETQYF

v_gene: TRBV6-2/TRBV6-3
d_gene: NA
j_gene: TRBJ2-7
abundance: NA
CDR3nt: TGTGCCAGCAGTTACTCGGTAGACTACAATGAGCAGTACTTC
CDR3aa: CASSYSVDYNEQYF

v_gene: TRBV7-3
d_gene: NA
j_gene: TRBJ2-5
abundance: NA
CDR3nt: TGTGCCAGCAGCCCTGGCCCAGGGGATCCAGAGACCCAGTACTTC
CDR3aa: CASSPGPGDPETQYF

v_gene: TRBV6-1
d_gene: NA
j_gene: TRBJ2-7
abundance: medium-sized
CDR3nt: TGTGCCAGCAGTGAATTAAGCTACGAGCAGTACTTC
CDR3aa: CASSELSYEQYF

v_gene: TRBV6-1
d_gene: NA
j_gene: TRBJ2-1
abundance: NA
CDR3nt: TGTGCCAGCAGTGAATGGGGCAGAGACTACGAGCAGTTCTTC
CDR3aa: CASSEWGRDYEQFF

v_gene: TRBV7-2
d_gene: NA
j_gene: TRBJ2-1
abundance: few
CDR3nt: TGTGCCAGCAGCTTAGGGAACAATGAGCAGTTCTTC
CDR3aa: CASSLGNNEQFF

v_gene: TRBV12-3/TRBV12-4
d_gene: NA
j_gene: TRBJ2-7
abundance: few
CDR3nt: TGTGCCAGCAGTTTCTCCGGGAGAAGGAACGAGCAGTACTTC
CDR3aa: CASSFSGRRNEQYF

v_gene: TRBV12-3/TRBV12-4
d_gene: TRBD1
j_gene: TRBJ1-2
abundance: large
CDR3nt: TGTGCCAGCGGAACAGGGGTTCGGTATGGCTACACCTTC
CDR3aa: CASGTGVRYGYTF